Given below is one T cell receptor beta chain in context. The sample belongs to a study of blood T cell repertoires in COVID-19. Study as a whole: Researchers got acute and convalescent COVID-19 samples from the United States, Italy and Spain. The analysed material was cDNA or gDNA that came from T cells, B-cell-depleted T cells, or PBMCs.

Per the original methods: Amplification with reference gene primers provided the estimates of nucleated cell counts. Clones were sequenced by immunoSEQ multiplex PCR, and TCRdb holds only the in-frame ones, with some missing. The V and J calls and clone size come from that table; D and trimming were worked out from the DNA. The repertoire includes approximately 70,000 clones, approximately 84% of them detected once, and about 5% sits in the top ten. The sequence was obtained from a woman aged 55-75 years with acute or convalescent COVID-19. The sequenced sample was peripheral blood.

The CDR3 loop reads CASSYASGGYNEQFF. The CDR3 DNA follows: TGTGCCAGCAGTTACGCTAGCGGGGGGTACAATGAGCAGTTCTTC. This chain joins TRBV6-2 or TRBV6-3 and TRBJ2-1, with TRBD2 identical over 11 bases. This CDR3 contains 15 residues. V lost 2 bases to trimming and J lost 4 bases; unmatched junction nucleotides: 1. CDR1 MNHEY and CDR2 SVGEGT come from the germline V gene.